This paragraph reports one T cell receptor (beta chain). What it binds is not known. This CDR3 comprises 12 residues. Germline V gene data show CDR1 as DFQATT and CDR2 as SNEGSKA (reference sequence). The data stem from a study of monozygotic twins with inflammatory bowel disease. General study results and limits: With others, IBD patients shared fewer clonotypes than healthy twins did, especially with disease activity. Different T cell subtypes could not be distinguished. Treatment differences in immunosuppression may have added variability to the repertoires of patients. Whether twins were concordant or discordant made no difference to repertoire similarity, possibly from limited power.

Reprocessing the 5' RACE reads, TCRdb reports a single entry for every CDR3 protein and omits DNA. The sample has about 150,000 distinct CDR3 sequences. The chain has TRBV20-1 and TRBJ1-1; TCRdb calls TRBD1, which cannot be checked without DNA. The TCR sequence derives from a human donor with ulcerative colitis or Crohn's disease, or a healthy co-twin of an affected twin (not recorded which). Specimen: blood. This CDR3 reads CSLTGWYTEAFF.